This T cell receptor (beta chain) was found in a study of cytotoxic CD8 clonotypes in ibrutinib-treated CLL. Across the study: Timing of response sample collection was a median approximately eleven months after treatment start, with a range of 6 to 36.

Of note for this clone: Its antigen remains unknown.

Findings and caveats of the study: Researchers report that baseline clonality outpaced age-matched healthy donors and tracked circulating CD8+ T-cell counts. At progression, clonality fell back toward baseline after rising at ibrutinib response.

Clones were read by immunoSEQ multiplex PCR, and TCRdb kept only the in-frame ones, dropping some. The sample has around 310,000 clones; about 77% are singletons. The CDR3 runs to 15 residues. V dropped 0 bases and J dropped 6 bases, with 15 bases sitting between them. The germline gives CDR1 LNHNV, CDR2 YYDKDF (reference sequence). The material was PBMCs, obtained before ibrutinib treatment. The clonotype comes from a human donor with chronic lymphocytic leukemia. V gene TRBV15 combines with J gene TRBJ2-7, with D possibly TRBD1 on 5 matching bases. The CDR3 DNA reads as TGTGCCACCAGCAGAGATCGACGGCAGGGCTTCGAGCAGTACTTC. It is translated as CATSRDRRQGFEQYF.